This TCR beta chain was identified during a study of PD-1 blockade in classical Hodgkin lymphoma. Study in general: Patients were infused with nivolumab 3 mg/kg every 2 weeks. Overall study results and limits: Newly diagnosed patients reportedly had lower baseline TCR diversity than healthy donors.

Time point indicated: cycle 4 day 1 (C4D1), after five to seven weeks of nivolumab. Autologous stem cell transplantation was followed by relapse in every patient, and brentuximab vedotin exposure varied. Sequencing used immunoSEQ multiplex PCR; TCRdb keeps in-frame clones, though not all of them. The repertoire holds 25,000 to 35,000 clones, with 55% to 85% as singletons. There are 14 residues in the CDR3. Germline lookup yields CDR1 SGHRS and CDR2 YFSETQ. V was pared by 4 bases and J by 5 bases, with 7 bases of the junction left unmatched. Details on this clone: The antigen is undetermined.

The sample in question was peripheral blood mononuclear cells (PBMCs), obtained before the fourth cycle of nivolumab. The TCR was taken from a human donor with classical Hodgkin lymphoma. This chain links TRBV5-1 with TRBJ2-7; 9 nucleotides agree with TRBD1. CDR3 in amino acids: CASSRGQGLNEQYF. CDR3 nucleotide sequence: TGCGCCAGCAGCAGGGGACAGGGACTCAACGAGCAGTACTTC. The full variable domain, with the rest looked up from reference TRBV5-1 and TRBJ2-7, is KAGVTQTPRYLIKTRGQQVTLSCSPISGHRSVSWYQQTPGQGLQFLFEYFSETQRNKGNFPGRFSGRQFSNSRSEMNVSTLELGDSALYLCASSRGQGLNEQYFGPGTRLTVT.